Each of the 28 T cell receptor beta chains below was sequenced from the same sample in a study of glioma-infiltrating T cells. Amplification of TCR alpha and beta CDR3 regions from RNA used iRepertoire nested multiplex PCR. TCRdb reprocessed the multiplex PCR reads via MiXCR and lists one record per CDR3 protein. The sample lists approximately 400,000 distinct CDR3 sequences, about 40% occurring once. Sequences were obtained from glioma tissue, nonneoplastic brain tissue, or PBMCs (not recorded which). The receptor source for this set is a human donor with low-grade glioma or glioblastoma, undergoing nonglioma brain surgery, or in good health (not recorded which).

This clonotype was counted only a few times. The V and J genes are TRBV6-1 and TRBJ1-5; 9 bases line up with TRBD1. Per the germline V gene, CDR1 is MNHNS and CDR2 is SASEGT. CDR3 length equals 12 residues. The ends lost 9 bases at V and 10 bases at J; junction bases unmatched: 7. The CDR3 DNA follows: TGTGCCAGTCAGACAGGGGGGAGACCCCAGCATTTT. It is translated as CASQTGGRPQHF.

This clonotype has only a few counts. The J gene is TRBJ2-7, the V gene TRBV27, with 9 bases identical to TRBD1. V trimming: 6 bases; J trimming: 0 bases; junction bases outside the gene matches: 6. The CDR3 loop spans 15 amino acids. Germline V gene lookup returns CDR1 MNHEY and CDR2 SMNVEV (reference sequence). The CDR3 region has the DNA TGTGCCAGCAGCACACAGGGGGCCGCCTCCTACGAGCAGTACTTC. Amino acids: CASSTQGAASYEQYF.

Concerning this clonotype itself: The junction departs from germline at one end; a sequencing error may be responsible. This chain joins TRBV28 and TRBJ2-6; possibly TRBD1 for D (5 bases). The CDR3 spans 17 residues. Germline loops: CDR1 MDHEN, CDR2 SYDVKM. The CDR3 DNA is TGTGCCAGCAGTTTATTTCCAGGTGGCTCTGGGGCCAACGTCCCGACTTTC. It specifies CASSLFPGGSGANVPTF.

This clonotype was recorded many times. This chain connects TRBV20-1 to TRBJ2-1, with 8 positions matching TRBD1. The CDR3 is 16 residues long. V gave up 4 bases and J gave up 10 bases; unmatched junction bases: 18. In germline, CDR1 is DFQATT, CDR2 SNEGSKA (reference sequence). Here the CDR3 DNA reads TGCAGTGCTACCACTTTAACAGAGCAGGGGGCGGGCGAGCAGTTCTTC. This gives the protein CSATTLTEQGAGEQFF.

As regards this clonotype: A much bigger clone sits one base away, suggesting this may be a read error. V usage is TRBV20-1 and J usage is TRBJ2-1, with 12 bases aligning to TRBD2. Germline lookup yields CDR1 DFQATT and CDR2 SNEGSKA (reference sequence). This CDR3 has 14 amino acids. CDR3 in DNA: TGCAGTGCTAGGACTAGCGGGAGACTGAATGAGCAGATCTTC. Its protein product is CSARTSGRLNEQIF.

Points on this clonotype: Since a much larger clone is just one base distant, this may be a read error. The CDR3 DNA follows: TGTGCCAGCAGTTTATTATGGAGCACTGAAGCTTTCTTT. Translated: CASSLLWSTEAFF. This rearrangement joins TRBV28 to TRBJ1-1; unclear D gene. The CDR3 covers 13 residues. The germline V gene encodes CDR1 MDHEN and CDR2 SYDVKM. V was clipped by 1 base and J by 4 bases, with 7 bases between them.

The V call is TRBV5-6, the J call TRBJ1-5; D uncertain. V was pared by 0 bases and J by 0 bases, with 7 bases between. The CDR3 has 15 residues. The germline CDR1 and CDR2 sequences are SGHDT and YYEEEE. The DNA of the CDR3 is TGTGCCAGCAGCTTGGAAGGCTATAGCAATCAGCCCCAGCATTTT. Residues: CASSLEGYSNQPQHF.

On this clonotype: A much larger clone lies a single base off, so this may be a read error. The chain joins TRBV15 to TRBJ2-7, with a possible D match to TRBD2 (6 bases). The tail of the sequence fits TRBJ2-1 better, so the J call may be wrong. This CDR3 comprises 16 residues. Per germline, CDR1 LNHNV and CDR2 YYDKDF (reference sequence). The CDR3 loop reads CATSRDRLSGVDEQFF. DNA of the CDR3: TGTGCCACCAGCAGAGATCGACTATCGGGAGTGGATGAGCAGTTCTTC.

This rearrangement joins TRBV20-1 to TRBJ2-7; D remains ambiguous. Trimming pared 6 bases from V and 0 bases from J, leaving 12 bases between. The CDR3 has 13 residues. Germline CDR1 DFQATT, CDR2 SNEGSKA (reference sequence). The CDR3 loop is CSAFSTVSYEQYF. Written as DNA, the CDR3 is TGCAGTGCCTTCAGCACAGTCTCCTACGAGCAGTACTTC.

This clonotype appeared a single time. This may come from a read error, since a much larger clone is one base off. The rearrangement joins TRBV28 to TRBJ1-2; weak D call: TRBD1 (5 bases). This CDR3 spans 13 amino acids. Germline V gene data show CDR1 as MDHEN and CDR2 as SYDVKM. This CDR3 reads CASGLVQERGYTF. The CDR3 bases are TGTGCCAGCGGTTTAGTACAGGAACGTGGCTACACCTTC.

This clonotype was seen ten or more times. V and J are TRBV27 and TRBJ2-3; D may be TRBD2 (6 bases). The V and J ends lost 6 bases and 1 base respectively, with 14 bases between them. This CDR3 comprises 15 residues. Germline V gene lookup returns CDR1 MNHEY and CDR2 SMNVEV (reference sequence). The chain's CDR3 is CASSPVPGGTDTQYF. CDR3 nucleotides: TGTGCCAGCAGCCCCGTGCCGGGAGGCACAGATACGCAGTATTTT.

This chain links TRBV5-1 with TRBJ2-2, with D possibly being TRBD2 (6 bases). The CDR3 spans 16 residues. Trimming cost V 4 bases and J 5 bases, with 18 bases left between them. CDR1 is SGHRS, CDR2 YFSETQ, per germline. The CDR3 protein is CASSTSSALKTGELFF. DNA for the CDR3: TGCGCCAGCAGCACCTCTAGCGCCCTAAAAACCGGGGAGCTGTTTTTT.

V gene TRBV6-1 combines with J gene TRBJ2-2, with D hard to call. The ends were cut back, 6 bases at V and 2 bases at J, with 16 bases in the middle. The CDR3 contains 16 residues. Germline V CDR1 and CDR2: MNHNS, SASEGT. CDR3: CASSSDLRFNTGELFF. The DNA for the CDR3 is TGTGCCAGCAGCTCCGACCTCAGATTTAACACCGGGGAGCTGTTTTTT.

The rearrangement links TRBV4-2 to TRBJ1-1; D is undetermined. The CDR3 is 14 residues long. Trimming left V 5 bases short and J 2 bases short, with 12 bases between. The germline V gene encodes CDR1 LGHNA and CDR2 YNFKEQ. The CDR3 loop is CASSLVMGNTEAFF. The DNA for the CDR3 is TGTGCCAGCAGCTTGGTAATGGGAAACACTGAAGCTTTCTTT.

This sequence joins TRBV28 and TRBJ2-7; D perhaps matches TRBD2 (6 bases). The CDR3 loop spans 13 amino acids. The germline gives CDR1 MDHEN, CDR2 SYDVKM. V was shortened by 5 bases and J by 2 bases, with 10 bases between the two germline ends. This CDR3 is CASSPSGAYEQYF. The CDR3 DNA sequence: TGTGCCAGCAGTCCCTCGGGAGCCTACGAGCAGTACTTC.

In this sample, this clonotype turned up many times. J is TRBJ2-1 and V is TRBV6-5; no definite D call. There are 14 residues in the CDR3. The V gene's germline CDR1 is MNHEY and CDR2 SVGAGI. The V end was cut by 0 bases, the J end by 8 bases, with 11 bases between. CDR3 region: CASSYSAPRDEQFF. The CDR3 DNA reads TGTGCCAGCAGTTACTCGGCTCCTAGGGATGAGCAGTTCTTC.

This clonotype was detected only a few times. The J gene is TRBJ2-7, the V gene TRBV20-1, with 8 bases fitting TRBD2. Germline trimming cut 3 bases from V and 0 bases from J; bases unmatched to any gene: 1. This CDR3 is 13 amino acids long. Germline loops: CDR1 DFQATT, CDR2 SNEGSKA (reference sequence). The CDR3 loop reads CSARTSVSYEQYF. The CDR3 DNA reads TGCAGTGCTAGGACTAGCGTCTCCTACGAGCAGTACTTC.

This clonotype was counted a few times. This may be a read error: a much more frequent sequence differs by one nucleotide. The chain couples TRBV7-2 to TRBJ2-7, with D perhaps TRBD2 (6 bases). Trimming stripped 4 bases from V and 0 bases from J, with 13 bases between. CDR3 size: 15 residues. Germline values: CDR1 SGHTA, CDR2 FQGNSA. CDR3 in DNA: TGTGCCAGCAGCTGGACGGACGGGGGCTCCTACGAGCAGTACTTC. Translated, it gives CASSWTDGGSYEQYF.

The table lists this clonotype with a few counts. The chain recombines TRBV27 with TRBJ2-1, with 10 positions matching TRBD2. The CDR3 loop spans 18 amino acids. CDR1 MNHEY and CDR2 SMNVEV come from the germline V gene (reference sequence). The junction had 15 bases not matched to a gene; V was cut back by 5 bases and J by 5 bases. CDR3 in DNA: TGTGCCAGCAGTCCACTGTCAGCGGGAGGGCCGGTTGACAATGAGCAGTTCTTC. Residues: CASSPLSAGGPVDNEQFF.

Worth noting for this clonotype: A much larger clone sits a single nucleotide away, making a read error possible. The chain recombines TRBV6-5 with TRBJ1-1; D ambiguous. Looked up from germline, CDR1 is MNHEY and CDR2 is SVGAGI. The CDR3 has 14 residues. V lost 6 bases, J lost 0 bases, and 11 bases lay in between. CDR3 bases: TGTGCCAGCAGCCCCCAAATTTTGAACACTGAAGCTTTCTTT. Protein product: CASSPQILNTEAFF.

V gene TRBV28 combines with J gene TRBJ2-1, with TRBD1 matching over 11 bases. The V gene end was trimmed by 4 bases and the J gene end by 6 bases; junction bases not matched to a gene: 8. CDR3 length equals 16 residues. Per germline, CDR1 MDHEN and CDR2 SYDVKM. The CDR3 nucleotides are TGTGCCAGCAGTTACGGCGGGACAGGGGGATTCAATGAGCAGTTCTTC. Translated, it gives CASSYGGTGGFNEQFF.

The chain recombines TRBV20-1 with TRBJ2-3; D uncertain. Trimming removed 5 bases at V and 2 bases at J, with 14 bases between. The germline CDR1 and CDR2 sequences are DFQATT and SNEGSKA (reference sequence). The CDR3 contains 14 residues. The CDR3 bases are TGCAGTGCTTCAAAGGACCCTTACACAGATACGCAGTATTTT. It specifies CSASKDPYTDTQYF.

Concerning this clonotype: This may come from a read error, since a much larger clone is one base off. This chain joins TRBV2 and TRBJ1-5; D gene uncertain. Trimming took 10 bases from V and 5 from J, leaving 21 bases between them. The CDR3 length is 15 residues. Germline CDR1 is SNHLY and CDR2 is FYNNEI. The CDR3 spells CATSRAGGSDQPQHF. CDR3 in DNA: TGTGCCACCAGCAGAGCAGGAGGCAGCGATCAGCCCCAGCATTTT.

V and J are TRBV15 and TRBJ2-2; D remains ambiguous. V lost 3 bases and J 4 bases, leaving 15 bases between the germline ends. The CDR3 runs 16 residues. The germline gives CDR1 LNHNV, CDR2 YYDKDF (reference sequence). CDR3 coding DNA: TGTGCCACCAGCAGGACATTGGACCTCTCCACCGGGGAGCTGTTTTTT. Its translation: CATSRTLDLSTGELFF. The full variable domain, with the rest looked up from reference TRBV15 and TRBJ2-2, is DAMVIQNPRYQVTQFGKPVTLSCSQTLNHNVMYWYQQKSSQAPKLLFHYYDKDFNNEADTPDNFQSRRPNTSFCFLDIRSPGLGDTAMYLCATSRTLDLSTGELFFGEGSRLTVL.

The chain links TRBV2 to TRBJ2-3; 9 bases are shared with TRBD1. This CDR3 is built from 13 residues. V gave up 7 bases and J gave up 5 bases; unmatched junction bases: 4. CDR1 and CDR2 (germline): SNHLY, FYNNEI. In nucleotides, the CDR3 is TGTGCCAGCACCGGGACAGGGAAAGATACGCAGTATTTT. Encoded protein: CASTGTGKDTQYF.

Points on this clonotype: Given a much more abundant clone one base away, this may be a read error. The chain uses TRBV20-1 and TRBJ1-2; maybe TRBD1 (5 bases). The CDR3 spans 13 residues. Germline V gene sequence: CDR1 DFQATT, CDR2 SNEGSKA (reference sequence). The V and J ends lost 5 bases and 4 bases respectively, with 14 bases between them. In DNA form, the CDR3 reads TGCAGTGCTGGAAGAGGGGAGGGCTATGGCTACACCTTC. Protein: CSAGRGEGYGYTF.

Turning to this clonotype: A much larger clonotype is one base distant, so this may be a read error. V usage is TRBV6-2 or TRBV6-3 and J usage is TRBJ1-1; D remains unclear. The CDR3 is 13 residues long. CDR1 MNHEY and CDR2 SVGEGT come from the germline V gene. The V end was cut by 5 bases, the J end by 4 bases, with 11 bases between. The CDR3 loop reads CASSIWGATEAFF. CDR3 in DNA: TGTGCCAGCAGTATCTGGGGTGCCACTGAAGCTTTCTTT.

There are a few counts of this clonotype. CDR3 loop: CATTRTAGGHTGELFF. CDR3 DNA sequence: TGTGCCACCACCCGCACGGCGGGAGGCCACACCGGGGAGCTGTTTTTT. V is TRBV19 and J is TRBJ2-2; 8 bases are a match to TRBD2. This CDR3 contains 16 residues. Germline V gene data show CDR1 as LNHDA and CDR2 as SQIVND (reference sequence). Trimming took 10 bases from V and 3 from J; bases not matched to a gene: 13.